The entry below gives a single T cell receptor beta chain sequence along with its context. Method: immunoSEQ multiplex PCR; TCRdb's copy keeps in-frame clones and lacks some. The table shows some 130,000 clones, with more than 75% occurring only once. This CDR3 is built from 13 residues. V shed 0 bases and J shed 3 bases, with 3 bases lying between them. Looked up from germline, CDR1 is SGHAT and CDR2 is FQNNGV. The source of the sample is a study of blood T cell repertoires in COVID-19. V usage is TRBV11-2 and J usage is TRBJ1-5; D not resolved. The clonotype comes from a man in his 60s who had recovered from COVID-19. Sample: peripheral blood. The CDR3 loop reads CASSLDYNQPQHF. The CDR3 DNA reads TGTGCCAGCAGCTTAGACTACAATCAGCCCCAGCATTTT.